The entry below describes one T cell receptor beta chain. Its cognate antigen is unknown. This sample is part of a study of CD8 T cells in ankylosing spondylitis. One entry per CDR3 protein, called by TCRdb with MiXCR from the 5' RACE reads. The sample contains under 450,000 distinct CDR3 sequences, roughly a sixth of which appear only once. Study-level findings and limits: Seven to nine highly homologous variants formed a TCR beta motif that appeared characteristic of ankylosing spondylitis blood. Clones linked with disease were CD8+ and fairly uncommon in the peripheral blood.

V lost 1 base and J 5 bases, leaving 15 bases between the germline ends. CDR1 and CDR2 (germline): SEHNR, FQNEAQ (reference sequence). The CDR3 has 16 residues. The chain combines TRBV7-9 with TRBJ2-1; D might be TRBD2 (5 bases). This TCR was sampled from a male donor with ankylosing spondylitis. Sequences were obtained from blood, either unsorted or a sorted T cell fraction (not recorded which). CDR3: CASSLDVGKINNEQFF. The DNA for the CDR3 is TGTGCCAGCAGCTTAGACGTCGGGAAAATTAACAATGAGCAGTTCTTC.